These 32 T cell receptor beta chains share one sample of origin, sequenced in a study of control samples from healthy donors and cancer patients (dated by TCRdb to the early 2020s). Libraries came from the immunoSEQ multiplex PCR assay. What TCRdb holds here is the immuneACCESS table cut down to in-frame rearrangements. Part of the clones is not present; checked against another copy, under half of the missing clones reflect an unresolved V gene, and the others are unexplained. This sample comprises over 65,000 clones, roughly 91% of them detected only once. The ten largest clones capture 8.5% to 10% of the sample. The material sequenced was PBMCs. The receptor set was obtained from a woman in her forties or fifties with colorectal cancer.

This clone occurred once. The chain couples TRBV28 to TRBJ1-6, with 8 positions matching TRBD1. Germline-derived CDR1 and CDR2 are MDHEN and SYDVKM. The V and J ends lost 5 bases and 8 bases, in that order; junction bases with no gene match: 8. The CDR3 is 15 residues long. The CDR3 is CASSPTDRADSPLHF. The CDR3 DNA sequence: TGTGCCAGCAGTCCGACGGACAGGGCAGATTCACCCCTCCACTTT.

V is TRBV27 and J is TRBJ2-7; TRBD2 aligns across 9 bases. CDR3 size: 13 residues. Trimming cost V 4 bases and J 7 bases; bases outside gene matches: 5. Germline V gene lookup returns CDR1 MNHEY and CDR2 SMNVEV (reference sequence). The CDR3 DNA sequence: TGTGCCAGCAGTTCGGCTAGCGGGGTGGAGCAGTACGTC. Residues: CASSSASGVEQYV.

The rearrangement links TRBV30 to TRBJ2-1, with D maybe TRBD1 (6 bases). The CDR3 contains 12 residues. Germline CDR1 reads GTSNPN; CDR2 reads SVGIG (reference sequence). V lost 5 bases and J lost 7, with 12 bases in between. The CDR3 DNA reads TGTGCCTGGGCAGGGGCCTGGAATGAGCAGTTCTTC. As protein: CAWAGAWNEQFF.

The chain joins TRBV30 to TRBJ2-5; TRBD1 matches 7 bases. The J segment lost 4 bases and the V segment lost 2 bases, leaving 10 bases of the junction unmatched. Germline V gene data show CDR1 as GTSNPN and CDR2 as SVGIG (reference sequence). CDR3 length: 15 amino acids. CDR3 loop: CAWSTGQSWGETQYF. The CDR3 DNA follows: TGTGCCTGGAGTACGGGACAGTCATGGGGAGAGACCCAGTACTTC. Using reference TRBV30 and TRBJ2-5 for the parts outside the CDR3, the full variable domain is SQTIHQWPATLVQPVGSPLSLECTVEGTSNPNLYWYRQAAGRGLQLLFYSVGIGQISSEVPQNLSASRPQDRQFILSSKKLLLSDSGFYLCAWSTGQSWGETQYFGPGTRLLVL.

The CDR3 spells CASSQDTGGNQPQHF. The CDR3 DNA reads TGTGCCAGCAGCCAAGACACCGGTGGCAATCAGCCCCAGCATTTT. The chain joins TRBV3-1 (or the pseudogene TRBV3-2) to TRBJ1-5; D not certain. Trimming pared 0 bases from V and 2 bases from J, leaving 8 bases between. Germline CDR1 LGHDT, CDR2 YNNKEL (reference sequence). The CDR3 length is 15 residues.

The chain employs TRBV29-1 and TRBJ1-4; D possibly corresponds to TRBD1 (6 bases). V was pared by 3 bases and J by 8 bases, with 10 bases between. The germline V gene encodes CDR1 SQVTM and CDR2 ANQGSEA. This CDR3 has 12 residues. The CDR3, as DNA: TGCAGCGTTGAGGTGGGGGCGGAAAAACTGTTTTTT. Translating it yields CSVEVGAEKLFF.

The sample holds a few counts of this clone. J is TRBJ1-1 and V is TRBV25-1; D perhaps matches TRBD1 (5 bases). CDR3 size: 15 residues. Trimming removed 2 bases at V and 4 bases at J, with 14 bases between. Germline-derived CDR1 and CDR2 are MGHDK and SYGVNS. The CDR3 protein is CASSETWGSGTEAFF. CDR3 DNA sequence: TGTGCCAGCAGTGAAACTTGGGGGAGCGGCACTGAAGCTTTCTTT.

The chain uses TRBV6-5 and TRBJ2-5, with a tentative D call TRBD1 (6 bases). Per the germline V gene, CDR1 is MNHEY and CDR2 is SVGAGI. This CDR3 has 15 residues. Trimming took off 6 bases at V and 1 base at J, with 15 bases between the two ends. CDR3 DNA sequence: TGTGCCAGCAGCGCCAGGGTCAGGGGCCAAGAGACCCAGTACTTC. Protein: CASSARVRGQETQYF.

The chain recombines TRBV4-1 with TRBJ1-2; 7 nucleotides agree with TRBD1. The length of the CDR3 is 16 residues. Germline trimming cut 0 bases from V and 4 bases from J; bases unmatched to any gene: 8. Germline CDR1 is MGHRA and CDR2 is YSYEKL. CDR3 sequence (DNA): TGCGCCAGCAGCCAAGATGGGGCAGGGGGAGTCTATGGCTACACCTTC. Translated, it gives CASSQDGAGGVYGYTF.

V usage is TRBV5-8 and J usage is TRBJ2-3; the D is unclear. The CDR3 totals 15 residues. V gave up 0 bases and J gave up 3 bases, with 11 bases separating them. Germline loops: CDR1 SGHTS, CDR2 YDEGEE. The CDR3 spells CASSLATYTTDTQYF. CDR3 coding DNA: TGTGCCAGCAGCTTGGCCACGTACACGACAGATACGCAGTATTTT.

The chain joins TRBV6-4 to TRBJ2-2, with D perhaps TRBD2 (6 bases). Deletions cut 8 bases from V and 5 bases from J, with 15 bases between. In germline, CDR1 is MRHNA, CDR2 SNTAGT. The CDR3 spans 14 residues. CDR3 coding DNA: TGTGCCAGCCGCGGGCAGGGAGGAACCGGGGAGCTGTTTTTT. Encoded protein: CASRGQGGTGELFF.

The CDR3 nucleotides are TGTGCCACCAACGTTTTTAGCACAGATACGCAGTATTTT. Amino acids: CATNVFSTDTQYF. The chain carries TRBV5-4 and TRBJ2-3, with D uncertain. The CDR3 extends over 13 amino acids. Germline V lookup: CDR1 SGHNT, CDR2 YYREEE (reference sequence). V shed 9 bases and J shed 0 bases, with 11 bases lying between them.

This sequence joins TRBV19 and TRBJ1-3; 11 bases line up with TRBD1. The V gene end was trimmed by 7 bases and the J gene end by 0 bases; junction bases not matched to a gene: 14. CDR1 and CDR2 from the germline V gene are LNHDA and SQIVND (reference sequence). The CDR3 runs 19 residues. The CDR3 protein is CASTTLRGTGGNSGNTIYF. The CDR3 DNA follows: TGTGCCAGTACCACACTCAGAGGGACAGGGGGAAACTCTGGAAACACCATATATTTT.

This clone was picked up one time. The chain employs TRBV10-3 and TRBJ1-2; D unclear. V lost 10 bases to trimming and J lost 6 bases, with 12 bases between them. Per the germline V gene, CDR1 is ENHRY and CDR2 is SYGVKD. The CDR3 extends over 11 amino acids. For the CDR3, the DNA is TGTGCCACCCGGGGTACAGATGGCTACACCTTC. It encodes CATRGTDGYTF.

V and J are TRBV20-1 and TRBJ1-1, with D hard to call. Deletions cut 3 bases from V and 3 bases from J, with 11 bases between. The germline CDR1 and CDR2 sequences are DFQATT and SNEGSKA (reference sequence). The CDR3 sequence is 13 residues long. CDR3 DNA: TGCAGTGCTAGTTTTGGGAAGGACACTGAAGCTTTCTTT. Amino acid sequence: CSASFGKDTEAFF.

V gene TRBV24-1 combines with J gene TRBJ1-4; 7 nucleotides line up with TRBD1. Germline CDR1 and CDR2: KGHDR and SFDVKD. J lost 4 bases, V lost 3 bases, and 4 bases had no gene match. The CDR3 covers 15 residues. CDR3 in amino acids: CATSDDRDSNEKLFF. The CDR3 coding sequence is TGTGCCACCAGTGATGACCGGGACAGTAATGAAAAACTGTTTTTT.

The chain carries TRBV9 and TRBJ2-5; D uncertain. Germline loops: CDR1 SGDLS, CDR2 YYNGEE. This CDR3 spans 14 amino acids. Trimming shortened V by 3 bases and J by 0 bases, and 9 bases separated the two germline ends. The CDR3 nucleotides are TGTGCCAGCAGCGGGTCTGGGTACCAAGAGACCCAGTACTTC. Its translation: CASSGSGYQETQYF.

This chain links TRBV18 with TRBJ1-1; unclear D gene. Trimming pared 6 bases from V and 0 bases from J, leaving 5 bases between. Germline-derived CDR1 and CDR2 are KGHSH and LQKENI. CDR3 size: 12 residues. The CDR3 is CASSPMNTEAFF. CDR3 sequence (DNA): TGTGCCAGCTCCCCAATGAACACTGAAGCTTTCTTT.

This chain connects TRBV5-5 to TRBJ2-7; D tentatively reads TRBD1 or TRBD2 (5 bases each). The CDR3 contains 15 residues. Germline CDR1 SGHKS, CDR2 YYEKEE (reference sequence). V was clipped by 4 bases and J by 5 bases, with 19 bases between them. The CDR3, as DNA: TGTGCCAGCAGCCCGGTCGCCGGGGCGAGGAACGAGCAGTACGTC. It encodes CASSPVAGARNEQYV.

The genes are TRBV12-3 or TRBV12-4 and TRBJ2-3; D ambiguous. The CDR3 contains 12 residues. Trimming pared 3 bases from V and 0 bases from J, leaving 1 base between. As DNA, the CDR3 is TGTGCCAGCAGTTTTAGCACAGATACGCAGTATTTT. Encoded protein: CASSFSTDTQYF.

The V call is TRBV7-9, the J call TRBJ2-3, with D perhaps matching TRBD2 (6 bases). Between the trimmed V and J ends, which lost 2 bases and 3 bases, there was a span of 15 bases. The CDR3 is 16 residues long. Germline V CDR1 and CDR2: SEHNR, FQNEAQ (reference sequence). Here the CDR3 reads CASSLSLGAGTDTQYF. CDR3 sequence (DNA): TGTGCCAGCAGCTTATCATTGGGAGCGGGTACAGATACGCAGTATTTT.

The chain combines TRBV7-9 with TRBJ2-1; 8 bases map to TRBD2. The V and J ends lost 4 bases and 9 bases, in that order; junction bases with no gene match: 8. This CDR3 comprises 14 residues. CDR1 is SEHNR and CDR2 is FQNEAQ in the germline V gene (reference sequence). The DNA for the CDR3 is TGTGCCAGCAGCTCCGCGGGACTAGATGGTGAGCAGTTCTTC. It specifies CASSSAGLDGEQFF.

This clone came up once. V is TRBV7-2 and J is TRBJ1-3; the D gene is possibly TRBD1 (6 bases). Trimming took 6 bases from V and 1 from J, leaving 7 bases between them. Germline values: CDR1 SGHTA, CDR2 FQGNSA. The CDR3 runs 13 residues. The CDR3 sequence: CASRQGSGNTIYF. CDR3 nucleotide sequence: TGTGCCAGCAGACAGGGTTCTGGAAACACCATATATTTT. Full variable domain (rest looked up from reference TRBV7-2 and TRBJ1-3): GAGVSQSPSNKVTEKGKDVELRCDPISGHTALYWYRQSLGQGLEFLIYFQGNSAPDKSGLPSDRFSAERTGGSVSTLTIQRTQQEDSAVYLCASRQGSGNTIYFGEGSWLTVV.

The V gene is TRBV5-1, the J gene TRBJ1-5; 7 nucleotides agree with TRBD1. The germline V gene has CDR1 SGHRS and CDR2 YFSETQ. After removal of 3 bases from V and 3 bases from J, the junction contained 33 bases not matched to a gene. This CDR3 has 24 residues. The CDR3 spells CASSSRGRDAPDQEGTANNQPQHF. CDR3 DNA: TGCGCCAGCAGCTCAAGGGGGCGGGATGCACCAGATCAGGAGGGGACAGCAAACAATCAGCCCCAGCATTTT.

Of note for this clone: Other DNA variants within this sample encode the same CDR3. V usage is TRBV6-1 and J usage is TRBJ2-2; no definite D call. CDR3 length: 12 residues. Germline V gene sequence: CDR1 MNHNS, CDR2 SASEGT. V was trimmed by 2 bases and J by 8 bases, leaving 6 bases between them. The CDR3 nucleotides read TGTGCCAGCAGTGAAACAACGGGGGAGCTGTTTTTT. The encoded protein is CASSETTGELFF.

The rearrangement uses TRBV27 and TRBJ2-7, with 10 bases fitting TRBD1. The germline gives CDR1 MNHEY, CDR2 SMNVEV (reference sequence). This CDR3 has 16 amino acids. Trimming took 2 bases from V and 12 from J; bases not matched to a gene: 16. The CDR3 region is CASSLRPPGQGTLLYV. CDR3 DNA sequence: TGTGCCAGCAGTTTAAGGCCACCGGGACAGGGGACACTATTGTACGTC.

This clone was picked up one time. The chain employs TRBV5-1 and TRBJ1-2, with 9 bases matching TRBD1. V shed 0 bases and J 3 bases; nucleotides not matched to a gene: 0. The CDR3 runs 14 residues. Germline values: CDR1 SGHRS, CDR2 YFSETQ. The CDR3 region has the DNA TGCGCCAGCAGCTTGGGACAGGGGGACTATGGCTACACCTTC. Translated: CASSLGQGDYGYTF.

The chain links TRBV19 to TRBJ2-3, with 8 bases identical to TRBD2. V lost 10 bases and J lost 3; bases outside the gene matches: 9. The CDR3 has 14 amino acids. Germline V gene lookup returns CDR1 LNHDA and CDR2 SQIVND (reference sequence). The CDR3 DNA follows: TGTGCCACCAATACGGGGGGGGGTACAGATACGCAGTATTTT. This codes for CATNTGGGTDTQYF.

CDR3 bases: TGTGCCAGTCGGGTTGGGACAGGGGGGTACACTGAAGCTTTCTTT. Amino acid sequence: CASRVGTGGYTEAFF. This chain links TRBV19 with TRBJ1-1; 11 bases agree with TRBD1. With 8 bases clipped from V and 3 bases from J, the junction kept 8 bases outside the gene matches. The germline gives CDR1 LNHDA, CDR2 SQIVND (reference sequence). The CDR3 is 15 residues long.

The chain has TRBV29-1 and TRBJ2-2; D remains unclear. Germline V CDR1 and CDR2: SQVTM, ANQGSEA. The CDR3 is made up of 14 amino acids. V dropped 5 bases and J dropped 1 base, with 11 bases sitting between them. In DNA form, the CDR3 reads TGCAGCGTTTGTCGAAAGGGGAACACCGGGGAGCTGTTTTTT. Amino acids: CSVCRKGNTGELFF.

The chain carries TRBV27 and TRBJ2-5; D gene ambiguous. CDR3 length equals 15 residues. CDR1 and CDR2 from the germline V gene are MNHEY and SMNVEV (reference sequence). The V end was cut by 2 bases, the J end by 5 bases, with 15 bases between. CDR3 sequence reads: CASSLSLGQVETQYF. As DNA, the CDR3 is TGTGCCAGCAGTTTAAGTCTGGGTCAAGTGGAGACCCAGTACTTC.

The V gene is TRBV6-5, the J gene TRBJ1-1; 12 nucleotides agree with TRBD1. V shed 4 bases and J 5 bases; nucleotides not matched to a gene: 5. This CDR3 comprises 15 residues. The germline CDR1 and CDR2 sequences are MNHEY and SVGAGI. The CDR3 spells CASSSRDRGLTEAFF. The CDR3 DNA sequence: TGTGCCAGCAGTTCCCGGGACAGGGGGCTTACTGAAGCTTTCTTT.